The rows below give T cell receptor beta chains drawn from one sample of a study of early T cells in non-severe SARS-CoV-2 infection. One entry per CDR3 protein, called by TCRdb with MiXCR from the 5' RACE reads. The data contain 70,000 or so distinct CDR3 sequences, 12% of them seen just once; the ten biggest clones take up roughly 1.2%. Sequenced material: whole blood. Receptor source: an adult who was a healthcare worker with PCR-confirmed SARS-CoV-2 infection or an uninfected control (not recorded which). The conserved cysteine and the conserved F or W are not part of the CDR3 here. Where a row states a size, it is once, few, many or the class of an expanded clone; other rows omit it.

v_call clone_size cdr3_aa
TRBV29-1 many SVSGFGEHEQF
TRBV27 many ASSSQDRLSYEQY
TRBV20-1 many SANMGGSSYNEQF
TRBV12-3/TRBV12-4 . ASYKNSGNTIY
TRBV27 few ASRDGVHHEQY
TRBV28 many ASAQVLLAKNIQY
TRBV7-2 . ASSLYVGYGYT
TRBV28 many ASSLFRRGPF
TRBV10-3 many AIRGTSGDYEQY
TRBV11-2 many ASSPTGQGNYEQY
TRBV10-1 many ASSSRGVGTGELF
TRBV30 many AWSYRSLEAF
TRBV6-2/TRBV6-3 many ASSLTNRDTGELF
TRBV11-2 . ASSLEATWEQY
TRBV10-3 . ASHAGQGYEQY
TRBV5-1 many ASSPSGAGVETQY
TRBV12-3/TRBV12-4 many ASSLKENRLEQY
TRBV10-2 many ASTRTSGIDTQY
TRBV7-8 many ASSLAVQVNTEAF
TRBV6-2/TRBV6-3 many ASSYGGGNQPQH
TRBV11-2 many ASSLVRTSGTQETQY
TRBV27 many ASSLRALSPDTQY
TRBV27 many ASSLGELEQY
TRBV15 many ATSAGVGQSSYEQY
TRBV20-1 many SARETSGRLYNEQF
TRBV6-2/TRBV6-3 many ASSATEGNTIY
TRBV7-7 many ASSLVWGARPYEQY
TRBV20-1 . SARLLERSPLH
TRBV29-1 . SVEVGTGTYEQY
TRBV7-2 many ASSPGQLGQYEQY
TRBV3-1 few ASSQDQVTWAF
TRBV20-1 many SARDFRTQYQETQY
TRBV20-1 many SAREVPGSYNEQF
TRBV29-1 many SVAQGAYEQY
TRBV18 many ASSPRQASGDEQF
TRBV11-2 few ASSLVSGPPSRTQY
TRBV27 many ASTPGTGRHIQY
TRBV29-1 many SAFGTSGSYEQY
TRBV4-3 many ASSLGTSNYGYT
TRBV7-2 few ASSRANRKYNEQF
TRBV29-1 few SVLSGSSYNEQF
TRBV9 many ASSPSGGLKDEQF
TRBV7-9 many ASSGADSRGYGYT
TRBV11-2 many ASSRAQGGTQY
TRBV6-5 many ASSYSRHTGTQETQY
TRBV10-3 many ATQDLTGIEQF
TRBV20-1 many SARPGQGETNEKLF
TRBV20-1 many SARDGGARADTQY
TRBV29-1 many SVDRKTGPEAF